The text below deals with one T cell receptor beta chain. As yet, its antigen is unknown. This specimen comes from a study of cytomegalovirus exposure and HLA in healthy donors. General observations from the study: Earlier analysis yielded a pattern in which most TCR beta V segments were productive about 90% or about 30% of the time.

The PCR used 60 Vbeta and 13 Jbeta primers. Profiled with immunoSEQ multiplex PCR; TCRdb holds only in-frame clones, not every one. The data contain about 200,000 clones, roughly 78% of them singletons. Trimming took 0 bases from V and 7 from J, leaving 10 bases between them. The CDR3 has 15 residues. From germline, CDR1 is LGHNA and CDR2 YNFKEQ. V is TRBV4-2 and J is TRBJ1-6; maybe TRBD1 (5 bases). The source material was PBMCs. The TCR comes from a woman aged 25 to 39 in good health and CMV-seropositive. The CDR3 bases are TGTGCCAGCAGCCAAGATCGCGGACACAATTCACCCCTCCACTTT. The encoded protein is CASSQDRGHNSPLHF.